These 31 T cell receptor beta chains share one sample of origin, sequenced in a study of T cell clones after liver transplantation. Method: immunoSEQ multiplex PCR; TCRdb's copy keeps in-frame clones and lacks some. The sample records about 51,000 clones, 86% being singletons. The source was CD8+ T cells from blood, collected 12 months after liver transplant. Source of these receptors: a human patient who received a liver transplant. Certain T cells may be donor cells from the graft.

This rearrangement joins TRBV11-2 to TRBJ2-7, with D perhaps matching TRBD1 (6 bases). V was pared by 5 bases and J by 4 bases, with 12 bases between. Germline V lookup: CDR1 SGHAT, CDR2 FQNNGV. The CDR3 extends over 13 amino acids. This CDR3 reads CASSPQTGYEQYF. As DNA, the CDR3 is TGTGCCAGCAGCCCCCAAACAGGGTACGAGCAGTACTTC.

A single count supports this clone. The CDR3 nucleotides read TGTGCCAGCAGCTCGGGATTGAGAGGGGAGCTGTTTTTT. Translating it yields CASSSGLRGELFF. This chain links TRBV7-9 with TRBJ2-2; possibly TRBD2 for D (5 bases). The V and J ends lost 4 bases and 8 bases respectively, with 11 bases between them. Germline V gene data show CDR1 as SEHNR and CDR2 as FQNEAQ (reference sequence). The CDR3 consists of 13 residues.

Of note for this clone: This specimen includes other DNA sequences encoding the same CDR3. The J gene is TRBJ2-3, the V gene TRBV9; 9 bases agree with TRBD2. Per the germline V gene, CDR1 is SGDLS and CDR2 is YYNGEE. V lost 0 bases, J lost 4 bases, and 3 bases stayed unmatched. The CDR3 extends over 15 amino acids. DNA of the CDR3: TGTGCCAGCAGCGTAGTAGCGGGAGAAGCAGATACGCAGTATTTT. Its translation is CASSVVAGEADTQYF.

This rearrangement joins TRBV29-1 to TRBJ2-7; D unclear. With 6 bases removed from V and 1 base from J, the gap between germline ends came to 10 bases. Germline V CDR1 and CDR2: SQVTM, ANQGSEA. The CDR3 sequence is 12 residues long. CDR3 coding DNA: TGCAGCGTCCAAGACCCGTCCTACGAGCAGTACTTC. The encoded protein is CSVQDPSYEQYF.

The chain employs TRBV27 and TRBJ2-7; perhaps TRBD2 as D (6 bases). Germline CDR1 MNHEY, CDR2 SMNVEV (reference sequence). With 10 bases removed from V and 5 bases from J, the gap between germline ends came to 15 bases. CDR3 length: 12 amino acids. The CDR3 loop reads CATRLGVHEQYF. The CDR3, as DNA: TGTGCCACCAGACTAGGGGTCCACGAGCAGTACTTC.

CDR3 sequence reads: CASSLNSGGNTEAFF. The CDR3 nucleotides are TGTGCCAGCAGCTTAAATAGTGGAGGGAACACTGAAGCTTTCTTT. The chain links TRBV7-3 to TRBJ1-1; D call uncertain. Germline CDR1 reads SGHTA; CDR2 reads FQGTGA. V was pared by 1 base and J by 1 base, with 10 bases between. This CDR3 comprises 15 residues.

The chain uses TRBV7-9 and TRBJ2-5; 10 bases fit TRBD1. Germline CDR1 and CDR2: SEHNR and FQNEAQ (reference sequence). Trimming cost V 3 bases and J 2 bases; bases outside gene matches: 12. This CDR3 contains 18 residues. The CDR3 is CASSFPYEGQGIQETQYF. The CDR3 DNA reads TGTGCCAGCAGCTTCCCCTACGAGGGACAGGGGATTCAAGAGACCCAGTACTTC. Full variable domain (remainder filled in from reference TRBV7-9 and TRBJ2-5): DTGVSQNPRHKITKRGQNVTFRCDPISEHNRLYWYRQTLGQGPEFLTYFQNEAQLEKSRLLSDRFSAERPKGSFSTLEIQRTEQGDSAMYLCASSFPYEGQGIQETQYFGPGTRLLVL.

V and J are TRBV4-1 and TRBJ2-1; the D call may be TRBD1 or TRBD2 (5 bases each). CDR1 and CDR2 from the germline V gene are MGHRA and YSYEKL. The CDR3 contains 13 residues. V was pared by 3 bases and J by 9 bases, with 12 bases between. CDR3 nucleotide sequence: TGCGCCAGCAGCCACCTGGGGGATGGTGAGCAGTTCTTC. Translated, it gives CASSHLGDGEQFF.

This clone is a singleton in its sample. The chain's CDR3 is CASSYRLTPYEQYF. The CDR3 DNA is TGTGCCAGCAGTTACAGGCTAACTCCCTACGAGCAGTACTTC. The chain recombines TRBV28 with TRBJ2-7; TRBD1 is a possible D gene (5 bases). The V gene lost 4 bases and the J gene lost 2 bases, with 12 bases spanning the gap. CDR3 length: 14 residues. Germline CDR1 reads MDHEN; CDR2 reads SYDVKM.

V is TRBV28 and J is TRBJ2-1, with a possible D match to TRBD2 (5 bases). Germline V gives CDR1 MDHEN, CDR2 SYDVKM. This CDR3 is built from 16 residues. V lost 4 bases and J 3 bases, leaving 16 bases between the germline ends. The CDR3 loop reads CASSSPSSWGYNEQFF. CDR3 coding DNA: TGTGCCAGCAGTTCCCCCTCTAGCTGGGGCTACAATGAGCAGTTCTTC.

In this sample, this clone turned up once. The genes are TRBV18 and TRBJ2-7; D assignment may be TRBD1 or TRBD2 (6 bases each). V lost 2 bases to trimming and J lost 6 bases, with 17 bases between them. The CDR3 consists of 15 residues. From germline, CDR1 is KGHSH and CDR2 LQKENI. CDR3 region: CASSPGGGGKSEQYF. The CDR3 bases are TGTGCCAGCTCACCAGGGGGCGGAGGGAAGAGCGAGCAGTACTTC.

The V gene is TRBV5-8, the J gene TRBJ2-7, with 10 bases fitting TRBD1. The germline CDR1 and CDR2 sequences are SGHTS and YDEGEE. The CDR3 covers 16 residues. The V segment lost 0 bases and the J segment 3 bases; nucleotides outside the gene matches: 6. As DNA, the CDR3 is TGTGCCAGCAGCTTGGAAGTGACAGGGGGCTTCTACGAGCAGTACTTC. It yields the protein CASSLEVTGGFYEQYF.

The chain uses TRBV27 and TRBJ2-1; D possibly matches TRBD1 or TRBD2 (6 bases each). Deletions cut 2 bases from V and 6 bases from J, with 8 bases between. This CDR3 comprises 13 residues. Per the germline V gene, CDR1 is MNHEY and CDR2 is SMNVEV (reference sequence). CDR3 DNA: TGTGCCAGCAGTTTAACGGGGGCCAATGAGCAGTTCTTC. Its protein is CASSLTGANEQFF.

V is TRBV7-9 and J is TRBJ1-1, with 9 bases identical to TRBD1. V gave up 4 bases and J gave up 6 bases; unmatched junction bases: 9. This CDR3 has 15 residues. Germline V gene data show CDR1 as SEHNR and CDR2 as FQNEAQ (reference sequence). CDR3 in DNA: TGTGCCAGCAGCTCCGGGACAGGGATGTTCTCTGAAGCTTTCTTT. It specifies CASSSGTGMFSEAFF.

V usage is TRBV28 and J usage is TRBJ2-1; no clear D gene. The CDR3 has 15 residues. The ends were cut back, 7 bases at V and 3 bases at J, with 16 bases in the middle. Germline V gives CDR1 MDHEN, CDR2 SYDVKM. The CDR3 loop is CASTPIGLDYNEQFF. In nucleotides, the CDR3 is TGTGCCAGCACCCCCATCGGGCTAGACTACAATGAGCAGTTCTTC.

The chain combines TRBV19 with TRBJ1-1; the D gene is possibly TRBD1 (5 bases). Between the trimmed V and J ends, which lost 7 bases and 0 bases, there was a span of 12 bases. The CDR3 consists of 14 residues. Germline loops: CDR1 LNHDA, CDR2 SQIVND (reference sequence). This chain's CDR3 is CASTVTAVNTEAFF. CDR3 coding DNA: TGTGCCAGTACCGTGACAGCGGTGAACACTGAAGCTTTCTTT.

Here the CDR3 DNA reads TGCGCCAGCAGCCCGCGGGCCGGACTAGCGGGAGATACCGGGGAGCTGTTTTTT. This gives the protein CASSPRAGLAGDTGELFF. The chain employs TRBV4-1 and TRBJ2-2, with TRBD2 matching 13 bases. CDR3 length: 18 amino acids. Germline CDR1 is MGHRA and CDR2 is YSYEKL. J gave up 5 bases and V 4 bases, and 10 bases lay outside the gene matches.

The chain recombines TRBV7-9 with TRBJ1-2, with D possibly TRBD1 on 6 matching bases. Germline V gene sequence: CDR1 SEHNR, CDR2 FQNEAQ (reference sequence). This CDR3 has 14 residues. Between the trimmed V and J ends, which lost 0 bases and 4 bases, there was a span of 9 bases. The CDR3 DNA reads TGTGCCAGCAGCTTAGCGGGGGCCTTCTATGGCTACACCTTC. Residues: CASSLAGAFYGYTF. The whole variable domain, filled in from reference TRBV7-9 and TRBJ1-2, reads DTGVSQNPRHKITKRGQNVTFRCDPISEHNRLYWYRQTLGQGPEFLTYFQNEAQLEKSRLLSDRFSAERPKGSFSTLEIQRTEQGDSAMYLCASSLAGAFYGYTFGSGTRLTVV.

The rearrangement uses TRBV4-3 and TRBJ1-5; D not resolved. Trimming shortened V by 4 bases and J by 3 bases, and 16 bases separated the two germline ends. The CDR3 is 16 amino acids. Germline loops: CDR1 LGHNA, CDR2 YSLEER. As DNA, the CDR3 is TGCGCCAGCAGCCCTGGGCTTGCCCCGATCAATCAGCCCCAGCATTTT. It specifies CASSPGLAPINQPQHF.

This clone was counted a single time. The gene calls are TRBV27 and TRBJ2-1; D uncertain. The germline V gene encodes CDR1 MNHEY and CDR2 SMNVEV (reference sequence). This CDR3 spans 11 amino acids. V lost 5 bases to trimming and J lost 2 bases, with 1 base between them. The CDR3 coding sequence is TGTGCCAGCAGTGCCTACAATGAGCAGTTCTTC. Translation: CASSAYNEQFF.

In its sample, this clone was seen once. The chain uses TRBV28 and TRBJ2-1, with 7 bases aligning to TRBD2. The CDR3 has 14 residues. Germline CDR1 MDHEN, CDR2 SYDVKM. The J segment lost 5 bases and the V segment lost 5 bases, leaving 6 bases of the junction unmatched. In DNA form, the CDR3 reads TGTGCCAGCAGTGGTGTGGCGGGAGACAATGAGCAGTTCTTC. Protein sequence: CASSGVAGDNEQFF.

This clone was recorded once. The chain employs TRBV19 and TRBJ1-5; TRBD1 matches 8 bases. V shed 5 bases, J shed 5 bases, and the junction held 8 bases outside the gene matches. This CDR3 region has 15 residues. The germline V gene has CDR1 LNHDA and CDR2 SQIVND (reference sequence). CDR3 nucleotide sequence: TGTGCCAGTAGTTTACCCGCCAGGGGGCATCAGCCCCAGCATTTT. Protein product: CASSLPARGHQPQHF.

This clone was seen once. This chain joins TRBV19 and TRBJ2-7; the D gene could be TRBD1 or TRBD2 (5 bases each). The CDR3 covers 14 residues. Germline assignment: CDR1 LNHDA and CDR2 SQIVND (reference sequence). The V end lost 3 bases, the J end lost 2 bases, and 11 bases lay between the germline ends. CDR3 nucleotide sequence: TGTGCCAGTAGTATCGGGACGGTCCCCTACGAGCAGTACTTC. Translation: CASSIGTVPYEQYF.

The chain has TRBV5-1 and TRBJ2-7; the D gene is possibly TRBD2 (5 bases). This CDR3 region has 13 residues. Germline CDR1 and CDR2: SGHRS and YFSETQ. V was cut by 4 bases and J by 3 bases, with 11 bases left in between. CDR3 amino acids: CASSGGLSYEQYF. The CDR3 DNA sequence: TGCGCCAGCAGCGGAGGATTAAGCTACGAGCAGTACTTC.

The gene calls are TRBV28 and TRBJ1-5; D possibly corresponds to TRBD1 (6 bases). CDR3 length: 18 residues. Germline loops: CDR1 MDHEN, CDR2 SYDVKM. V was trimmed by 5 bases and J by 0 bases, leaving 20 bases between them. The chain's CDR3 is CASSPLPQGQYSNQPQHF. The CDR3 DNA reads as TGTGCCAGCAGTCCTCTTCCCCAAGGACAGTATAGCAATCAGCCCCAGCATTTT.

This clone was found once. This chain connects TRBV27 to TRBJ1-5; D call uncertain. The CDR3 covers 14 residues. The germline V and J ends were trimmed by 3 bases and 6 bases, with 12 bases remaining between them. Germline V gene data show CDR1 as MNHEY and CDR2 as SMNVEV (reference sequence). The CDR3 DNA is TGTGCCAGCAGTTTCGTCGGAAGTGGTCAGCCCCAGCATTTT. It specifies CASSFVGSGQPQHF.

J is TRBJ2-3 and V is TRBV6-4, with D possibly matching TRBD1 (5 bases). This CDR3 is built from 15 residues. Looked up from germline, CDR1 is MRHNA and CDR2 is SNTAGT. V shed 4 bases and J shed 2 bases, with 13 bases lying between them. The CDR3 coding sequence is TGTGCCAGCAGTGGCTCTGGGGCAGCCACAGATACGCAGTATTTT. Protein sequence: CASSGSGAATDTQYF.

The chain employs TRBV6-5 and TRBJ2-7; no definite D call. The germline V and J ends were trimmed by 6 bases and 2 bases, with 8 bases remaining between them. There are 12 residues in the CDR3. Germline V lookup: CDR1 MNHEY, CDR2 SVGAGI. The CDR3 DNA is TGTGCCAGCAGCCCTCTCCCCTACGAGCAGTACTTC. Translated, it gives CASSPLPYEQYF.

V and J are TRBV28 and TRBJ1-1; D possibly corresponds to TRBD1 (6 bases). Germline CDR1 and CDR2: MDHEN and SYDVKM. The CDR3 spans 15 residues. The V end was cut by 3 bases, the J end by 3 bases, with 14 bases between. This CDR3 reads CASSFPPPGDTEAFF. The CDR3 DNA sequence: TGTGCCAGCAGTTTCCCACCCCCAGGGGACACTGAAGCTTTCTTT.

CDR3 amino acids: CASSPAGSYEQYF. The CDR3 DNA reads as TGTGCCAGCAGCCCGGCGGGCTCCTACGAGCAGTACTTC. The V call is TRBV7-9, the J call TRBJ2-7; TRBD2 might be the D (5 bases). CDR3 length: 13 residues. The ends were cut back, 5 bases at V and 0 bases at J, with 8 bases in the middle. The germline CDR1 and CDR2 sequences are SEHNR and FQNEAQ (reference sequence).

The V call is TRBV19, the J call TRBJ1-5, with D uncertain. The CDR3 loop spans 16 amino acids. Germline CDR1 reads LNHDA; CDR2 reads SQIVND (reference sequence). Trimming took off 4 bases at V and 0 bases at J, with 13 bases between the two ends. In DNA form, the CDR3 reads TGTGCCAGTAGTACCCCAGGAGACTATAGCAATCAGCCCCAGCATTTT. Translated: CASSTPGDYSNQPQHF.